What follows are 26 T cell receptor beta chains derived from one specimen sequenced in a study of blood T cell repertoires in COVID-19. The protocol was immunoSEQ multiplex PCR, while the TCRdb copy is restricted to in-frame clones and leaves out a portion. The sample contains under 200,000 clones, about three quarters of which appear only once. Sequencing was done on a sample of peripheral blood. The receptors here all came from a man aged 60-69 years with acute or convalescent COVID-19.

This chain uses TRBV30 with TRBJ1-4; a possible D gene is TRBD1 (5 bases). Trimming removed 4 bases at V and 4 bases at J, with 10 bases between. This CDR3 has 13 amino acids. Germline V lookup: CDR1 GTSNPN, CDR2 SVGIG (reference sequence). The CDR3 nucleotides read TGTGCCTGGAAGGGGTGGGGTAATGAAAAACTGTTTTTT. Protein sequence: CAWKGWGNEKLFF.

This clone turned up a few times. This chain connects TRBV10-3 to TRBJ2-1; perhaps TRBD1 as D (5 bases). This CDR3 contains 13 residues. CDR1 and CDR2 (germline): ENHRY, SYGVKD. V lost 6 bases, J lost 2 bases, and 8 bases lay in between. This CDR3 is CAIRQDPYNEQFF. The CDR3 DNA follows: TGTGCCATCAGACAGGATCCCTACAATGAGCAGTTCTTC.

The chain carries TRBV12-5 and TRBJ1-2; D is perhaps TRBD1 (6 bases). The CDR3 covers 13 residues. V was pared by 5 bases and J by 3 bases, with 10 bases between. Looked up from germline, CDR1 is LGHNT and CDR2 is FRNRAP. CDR3 residues: CASGNQGHYGYTF. The CDR3 DNA sequence: TGTGCTAGTGGTAATCAGGGGCACTATGGCTACACCTTC.

This chain uses TRBV6-1 with TRBJ2-1; 8 nucleotides align to TRBD1. The CDR3 is made up of 15 amino acids. Trimming removed 2 bases from V and 5 bases from J; junction bases left unmatched: 5. Looked up from germline, CDR1 is MNHNS and CDR2 is SASEGT. The CDR3 reads CASSESDRVNNEQFF. CDR3 DNA: TGTGCCAGCAGTGAATCGGACAGGGTCAACAATGAGCAGTTCTTC.

The genes are TRBV3-1 (or the pseudogene TRBV3-2) and TRBJ2-3; TRBD2 matches at 7 bases. CDR1 is LGHDT and CDR2 is YNNKEL in the germline V gene (reference sequence). The junction had 7 bases not matched to a gene; V was cut back by 0 bases and J by 4 bases. The CDR3 sequence is 16 residues long. CDR3 loop: CASSQDFRGVADTQYF. In DNA, the CDR3 is TGTGCCAGCAGCCAAGATTTTCGGGGGGTGGCAGATACGCAGTATTTT.

The chain employs TRBV27 and TRBJ1-2; D perhaps matches TRBD1 (5 bases). The CDR3 is 12 amino acids. V was pared by 3 bases and J by 6 bases, with 8 bases between. The germline CDR1 and CDR2 sequences are MNHEY and SMNVEV (reference sequence). The DNA of the CDR3 is TGTGCCAGCAGTTTTCGGGGGGATGGCTACACCTTC. It specifies CASSFRGDGYTF.

This clone appeared a single time. V is TRBV4-1 and J is TRBJ1-3; tentatively, D is TRBD1 (6 bases). Trimming took 4 bases from V and 3 from J, leaving 13 bases between them. Germline V lookup: CDR1 MGHRA, CDR2 YSYEKL. The CDR3 runs to 15 residues. The CDR3 sequence: CASSLGGADGNTIYF. The CDR3 nucleotides are TGCGCCAGCAGCCTCGGGGGGGCTGATGGAAACACCATATATTTT.

The rearrangement joins TRBV7-3 to TRBJ1-1; 7 bases align to TRBD1. This CDR3 has 15 residues. Germline V gene data show CDR1 as SGHTA and CDR2 as FQGTGA. Losses at the gene ends were 6 bases for V and 8 bases for J; bases not matched to a gene: 15. This CDR3 reads CASSKEGAGLREAFF. In nucleotides, the CDR3 is TGTGCCAGCAGTAAGGAGGGGGCCGGTCTTAGGGAAGCTTTCTTT.

The chain links TRBV2 to TRBJ1-1; 9 nucleotides line up with TRBD1. V lost 8 bases, J lost 8 bases, and 6 bases stayed unmatched. The germline gives CDR1 SNHLY, CDR2 FYNNEI. The CDR3 length is 12 residues. The CDR3 region is CASGDGTGEAFF. In DNA form, the CDR3 reads TGTGCCAGCGGAGATGGGACAGGGGAAGCTTTCTTT.

The chain joins TRBV27 to TRBJ2-3, with 12 positions matching TRBD1. V shed 1 base and J 3 bases; nucleotides not matched to a gene: 20. The CDR3 loop spans 22 amino acids. Germline CDR1 reads MNHEY; CDR2 reads SMNVEV (reference sequence). The CDR3 DNA reads TGTGCCAGCAGTTTATATCGTGGAGGCGGGACAGGGGGCGCGATGAGGACAGATACGCAGTATTTT. Its protein is CASSLYRGGGTGGAMRTDTQYF.

This chain uses TRBV5-1 with TRBJ1-1, with no clear D. Between the trimmed V and J ends, which lost 0 bases and 0 bases, there was a span of 9 bases. From germline, CDR1 is SGHRS and CDR2 YFSETQ. The CDR3 contains 15 residues. The CDR3 DNA is TGCGCCAGCAGCTTGGGGGCCGACATGAACACTGAAGCTTTCTTT. It is translated as CASSLGADMNTEAFF.

The chain employs TRBV2 and TRBJ1-2, with TRBD1 identical over 9 bases. The J segment lost 8 bases and the V segment lost 6 bases, leaving 7 bases of the junction unmatched. Germline CDR1 is SNHLY and CDR2 is FYNNEI. The CDR3 consists of 13 residues. The CDR3 region has the DNA TGTGCCAGCAGGGGGGACAGGGAGGGCGGCTACACCTTC. It yields the protein CASRGDREGGYTF.

This chain connects TRBV5-1 to TRBJ2-5; a weak D match, TRBD2 (5 bases). The V and J ends lost 0 bases and 2 bases respectively, with 14 bases between them. CDR1 is SGHRS and CDR2 is YFSETQ in the germline V gene. The CDR3 covers 16 residues. Here the CDR3 reads CASSLARRTDQETQYF. CDR3 nucleotide sequence: TGCGCCAGCAGCTTGGCACGGAGGACCGATCAAGAGACCCAGTACTTC.

The chain joins TRBV10-2 to TRBJ1-4; D not certain. This CDR3 has 15 amino acids. Germline V CDR1 and CDR2: WSHSY, SAAADI. V lost 6 bases and J 4 bases, leaving 15 bases between the germline ends. The CDR3 reads CASSEALGGNEKLFF. The CDR3 coding sequence is TGCGCCAGCAGCGAAGCCTTAGGCGGTAATGAAAAACTGTTTTTT.

The V gene is TRBV7-3, the J gene TRBJ1-1; D is perhaps TRBD1 (6 bases). CDR3 size: 16 residues. Looked up from germline, CDR1 is SGHTA and CDR2 is FQGTGA. Trimming left V 1 base short and J 1 base short, with 13 bases between. CDR3 sequence reads: CASSLRDIRQNTEAFF. DNA for the CDR3: TGTGCCAGCAGCTTAAGGGACATCAGGCAGAACACTGAAGCTTTCTTT.

The gene calls are TRBV27 and TRBJ2-3; D perhaps matches TRBD2 (5 bases). Trimming left V 5 bases short and J 2 bases short, with 14 bases between. Germline loops: CDR1 MNHEY, CDR2 SMNVEV (reference sequence). The CDR3 spans 15 residues. The CDR3 nucleotides are TGTGCCAGCAGTCCGACCCTGGAGGTCACAGATACGCAGTATTTT. Protein: CASSPTLEVTDTQYF.

The chain recombines TRBV9 with TRBJ1-6; 10 bases are shared with TRBD1. Looked up from germline, CDR1 is SGDLS and CDR2 is YYNGEE. This CDR3 region has 14 residues. The junction had 3 bases not matched to a gene; V was cut back by 4 bases and J by 8 bases. The CDR3 nucleotides are TGTGCCAGCAGCACCGGGACAGGGGATTCACCCCTCCACTTT. Its translation is CASSTGTGDSPLHF.

The chain has TRBV3-1 (or the pseudogene TRBV3-2) and TRBJ2-1, with D possibly being TRBD2 (6 bases). Trimming removed 1 base from V and 8 bases from J, with 15 bases in between. Germline V gene sequence: CDR1 LGHDT, CDR2 YNNKEL (reference sequence). CDR3 length: 15 amino acids. CDR3 in amino acids: CASSQGNWEEDEQFF. The CDR3 bases are TGTGCCAGCAGCCAAGGGAATTGGGAGGAGGATGAGCAGTTCTTC.

The V gene is TRBV30, the J gene TRBJ1-4; D ambiguous. The CDR3 contains 15 residues. Germline V gene sequence: CDR1 GTSNPN, CDR2 SVGIG (reference sequence). The V end lost 2 bases, the J end lost 4 bases, and 14 bases lay between the germline ends. The CDR3 here is CAWSPPISLNEKLFF. The CDR3 nucleotides read TGTGCCTGGAGTCCTCCTATATCCCTTAATGAAAAACTGTTTTTT. Full variable domain (rest looked up from reference TRBV30 and TRBJ1-4): SQTIHQWPATLVQPVGSPLSLECTVEGTSNPNLYWYRQAAGRGLQLLFYSVGIGQISSEVPQNLSASRPQDRQFILSSKKLLLSDSGFYLCAWSPPISLNEKLFFGSGTQLSVL.

CDR3 bases: TGTGCCAGTAGTAAGAGGGAGGCAGATATACACGCCTACAATGAGCAGTTCTTC. Protein: CASSKREADIHAYNEQFF. J is TRBJ2-1 and V is TRBV19, with a weak D call TRBD2 (6 bases). This CDR3 is 18 amino acids long. Germline loops: CDR1 LNHDA, CDR2 SQIVND (reference sequence). The V end lost 4 bases, the J end lost 2 bases, and 21 bases lay between the germline ends.

The chain uses TRBV5-4 and TRBJ2-7; weak D call: TRBD1 (7 bases). The germline CDR1 and CDR2 sequences are SGHNT and YYREEE (reference sequence). V was clipped by 4 bases and J by 5 bases, with 13 bases between them. The CDR3 length is 13 residues. CDR3 nucleotide sequence: TGTGCCAGCAGCCGGGGGACAGCCGACGAGCAGTACTTC. It yields the protein CASSRGTADEQYF.

This chain uses TRBV14 with TRBJ1-6, with D perhaps matching TRBD1 (5 bases). This CDR3 is built from 15 residues. The V gene's germline CDR1 is SGHDN and CDR2 FVKESK. The V and J ends lost 4 bases and 8 bases respectively, with 15 bases between them. This chain's CDR3 is CASSRDSFFDSPLHF. DNA of the CDR3: TGTGCCAGCAGCCGAGACAGTTTTTTTGATTCACCCCTCCACTTT.

The chain links TRBV5-1 to TRBJ2-5; tentatively, D is TRBD1 (6 bases). V was pared by 2 bases and J by 5 bases, with 13 bases between. The CDR3 sequence is 14 residues long. CDR1 is SGHRS, CDR2 YFSETQ, per germline. CDR3: CASSLEGVWETQYF. The CDR3 DNA sequence: TGCGCCAGCAGCTTAGAGGGGGTATGGGAGACCCAGTACTTC. Full variable domain (outside the CDR3, taken from reference TRBV5-1 and TRBJ2-5): KAGVTQTPRYLIKTRGQQVTLSCSPISGHRSVSWYQQTPGQGLQFLFEYFSETQRNKGNFPGRFSGRQFSNSRSEMNVSTLELGDSALYLCASSLEGVWETQYFGPGTRLLVL.

The chain is built from TRBV2 and TRBJ1-2, with a weak D call TRBD1 (5 bases). Germline V lookup: CDR1 SNHLY, CDR2 FYNNEI. There are 13 residues in the CDR3. With 7 bases removed from V and 6 bases from J, the gap between germline ends came to 15 bases. In DNA form, the CDR3 reads TGTGCCAGCACCGAGTGGGGCTACGATGGCTACACCTTC. Its protein product is CASTEWGYDGYTF.

The rearrangement uses TRBV5-1 and TRBJ1-1; 8 bases line up with TRBD1. The trim removed 4 bases at V and 7 bases at J, leaving 9 bases unmatched. This CDR3 is built from 14 residues. Germline V CDR1 and CDR2: SGHRS, YFSETQ. DNA for the CDR3: TGCGCCAGCAGCCCCGGACAGGGAATCGGTGAAGCTTTCTTT. This codes for CASSPGQGIGEAFF.

The gene calls are TRBV3-1 (or the pseudogene TRBV3-2) and TRBJ2-3, with a possible D match to TRBD1 (6 bases). This CDR3 is built from 15 residues. Looked up from germline, CDR1 is LGHDT and CDR2 is YNNKEL (reference sequence). V lost 0 bases and J 4 bases, leaving 11 bases between the germline ends. CDR3 in amino acids: CASSQDIGGSDTQYF. CDR3 coding DNA: TGTGCCAGCAGCCAAGATATAGGGGGTTCAGATACGCAGTATTTT.